What follows are 28 T cell receptor beta chains derived from one specimen sequenced in a study of T cells after yellow fever vaccination. TCRdb redid the calling of the 5' RACE reads with MiXCR, one entry per CDR3 protein. The sample includes 200,000 to 250,000 distinct CDR3 sequences, 6.9% seen only once; the top ten take approximately 0.85%. The sequenced sample was CD4+ T cells sorted from PBMCs, obtained 15 days after the yellow fever booster vaccination. The source is a man between 25 and 39 years old who received the YFV17D yellow fever vaccine.

There are a few counts of this clonotype. The rearrangement joins TRBV7-8 to TRBJ1-6; D is unresolved. Trimming removed 4 bases at V and 7 bases at J, with 2 bases between. This CDR3 is 11 amino acids long. Germline CDR1 is SGHVS and CDR2 is FQNEAQ. In nucleotides, the CDR3 is TGTGCCAGCAGCTCGAATTCACCCCTCCACTTT. Amino acids: CASSSNSPLHF. Combining the CDR3 with reference TRBV7-8 and TRBJ1-6 gives the whole variable domain GAGVSQSPRYKVAKRGQDVALRCDPISGHVSLFWYQQALGQGPEFLTYFQNEAQLDKSGLPSDRFFAERPEGSVSTLKIQRTQQEDSAVYLCASSSNSPLHFGNGTRLTVT.

This clonotype has ten or more counts. The gene calls are TRBV23-1 and TRBJ2-5, with 7 bases that match TRBD1. TRBV23-1 is reported as an ORF; its role is uncertain. This CDR3 is 14 amino acids long. Trimming took 0 bases from V and 9 from J; bases not matched to a gene: 7. The chain's CDR3 is CASSQSRDSVPQYF. In DNA, the CDR3 is TGCGCCAGCAGTCAATCGAGGGACAGCGTGCCCCAGTACTTC.

V gene TRBV30 combines with J gene TRBJ2-6; 7 bases are a match to TRBD2. CDR3 size: 19 residues. Germline CDR1 reads GTSNPN; CDR2 reads SVGIG (reference sequence). Trimming at V came to 0 bases and at J to 0 bases, leaving 11 bases not matched to a gene. CDR3: CAWSVQWGGFFSGANVLTF. The CDR3 bases are TGTGCCTGGAGTGTACAGTGGGGAGGGTTCTTCTCTGGGGCCAACGTCCTGACTTTC.

This clonotype was seen only a few times. CDR3 nucleotide sequence: TGTGCCAGCAGCCTCCGTAGAGGGAGTGCAGATACGCAGTATTTT. It translates to CASSLRRGSADTQYF. The chain uses TRBV5-5 and TRBJ2-3, with TRBD2 as a possible D gene (5 bases). Germline assignment: CDR1 SGHKS and CDR2 YYEKEE (reference sequence). V was pared by 4 bases and J by 4 bases, with 16 bases between. The CDR3 has 15 residues.

This clonotype came up many times. The V gene is TRBV29-1, the J gene TRBJ2-4; D unresolved. Germline V gives CDR1 SQVTM, CDR2 ANQGSEA. This CDR3 has 13 amino acids. Trimming left V 6 bases short and J 7 bases short, with 16 bases between. CDR3 sequence: CSVRLSPENIQYF. The CDR3, as DNA: TGCAGCGTCAGGTTGTCCCCGGAGAACATTCAGTACTTC.

In its sample, this clonotype was seen a few times. The genes are TRBV28 and TRBJ2-5; weak D call: TRBD2 (5 bases). Germline CDR1 is MDHEN and CDR2 is SYDVKM. Deletions cut 7 bases from V and 5 bases from J, with 11 bases between. There are 12 residues in the CDR3. Here the CDR3 DNA reads TGTGCCAGCAAGGTACGCGGGGAGACCCAGTACTTC. Translated, it gives CASKVRGETQYF.

This rearrangement joins TRBV6-5 to TRBJ1-2, with TRBD1 as a possible D gene (5 bases). Looked up from germline, CDR1 is MNHEY and CDR2 is SVGAGI. This CDR3 region has 14 residues. Trimming shortened V by 0 bases and J by 2 bases, and 7 bases separated the two germline ends. The CDR3 DNA reads TGTGCCAGCAGTTACTCGGGGGGGAACTATGGCTACACCTTC. This codes for CASSYSGGNYGYTF.

In nucleotides, the CDR3 is TGTGCCAGCAGCTTGGTTTACGGTATGAACACTGAAGCTTTCTTT. Translating it yields CASSLVYGMNTEAFF. The chain is built from TRBV5-4 and TRBJ1-1; D is uncertain. Germline CDR1 and CDR2: SGHNT and YYREEE (reference sequence). This CDR3 has 15 amino acids. Trimming shortened V by 0 bases and J by 0 bases, and 9 bases separated the two germline ends. Full variable domain (outside the CDR3, taken from reference TRBV5-4 and TRBJ1-1): ETGVTQSPTHLIKTRGQQVTLRCSSQSGHNTVSWYQQALGQGPQFIFQYYREEENGRGNFPPRFSGLQFPNYSSELNVNALELDDSALYLCASSLVYGMNTEAFFGQGTRLTVV.

Ten or more counts support this clonotype. The chain is built from TRBV7-8 and TRBJ2-7; 7 bases agree with TRBD2. The CDR3 has 16 amino acids. The ends lost 1 base at V and 0 bases at J; junction bases unmatched: 6. CDR1 and CDR2 from the germline V gene are SGHVS and FQNEAQ. This chain's CDR3 is CASSLGAGGSSYEQYF. DNA for the CDR3: TGTGCCAGCAGCTTAGGGGCTGGCGGGAGCTCCTACGAGCAGTACTTC.

The V and J genes are TRBV2 and TRBJ2-1; D is undetermined. Germline-derived CDR1 and CDR2 are SNHLY and FYNNEI. The CDR3 covers 14 residues. V was cut by 11 bases and J by 0 bases, with 14 bases left in between. CDR3 amino acids: CAVPPKDSYNEQFF. CDR3 in DNA: TGTGCCGTCCCTCCAAAGGACTCCTACAATGAGCAGTTCTTC.

This rearrangement joins TRBV29-1 to TRBJ2-1, with 10 bases lining up with TRBD2. CDR1 and CDR2 from the germline V gene are SQVTM and ANQGSEA. V was pared by 3 bases and J by 9 bases, with 8 bases of the junction left unmatched. This CDR3 has 14 residues. As DNA, the CDR3 is TGCAGCGTTGATTTGCTAGCGGGAGCCGGTGAGCAGTTCTTC. Its translation is CSVDLLAGAGEQFF.

Ten or more counts support this clonotype. The rearrangement uses TRBV7-2 and TRBJ2-7, with D perhaps TRBD1 (5 bases). The CDR3 runs 13 residues. Trimming pared 3 bases from V and 7 bases from J, leaving 13 bases between. CDR1 and CDR2 from the germline V gene are SGHTA and FQGNSA. The CDR3 region is CASSFQGMGEQYF. The CDR3 nucleotides read TGTGCCAGCAGCTTCCAGGGTATGGGGGAGCAGTACTTC.

The gene calls are TRBV20-1 and TRBJ1-4; 9 bases are shared with TRBD1. CDR1 and CDR2 from the germline V gene are DFQATT and SNEGSKA (reference sequence). CDR3 length: 15 residues. After removal of 3 bases from V and 5 bases from J, the junction contained 7 bases not matched to a gene. CDR3 nucleotide sequence: TGCAGTGCTAGGGATCGGACAGGGGAAAATGAAAAACTGTTTTTT. It encodes CSARDRTGENEKLFF.

This clonotype was detected many times. The rearrangement links TRBV6-2 or TRBV6-3 to TRBJ2-1; D remains unclear. There are 14 residues in the CDR3. Germline V gives CDR1 MNHEY, CDR2 SVGEGT. V lost 6 bases and J lost 2, with 11 bases in between. CDR3 residues: CASRKRSAYNEQFF. In nucleotides, the CDR3 is TGTGCCAGCAGGAAGAGATCCGCCTACAATGAGCAGTTCTTC.

There are many counts of this clonotype. V and J are TRBV20-1 and TRBJ2-5; 9 nucleotides align to TRBD2. Germline CDR1 is DFQATT and CDR2 is SNEGSKA (reference sequence). The CDR3 has 15 residues. Unmatched junction bases numbered 9, after V lost 2 bases and J lost 5 bases. The CDR3 nucleotides read TGCAGTGCTAGAAAGGCGACTAGCGGCGTGGAGACCCAGTACTTC. Its translation is CSARKATSGVETQYF.

V gene TRBV5-1 combines with J gene TRBJ2-7; TRBD2 matches 7 bases. V trimming: 4 bases; J trimming: 3 bases; junction bases outside the gene matches: 10. The CDR3 spans 15 residues. Germline V gene data show CDR1 as SGHRS and CDR2 as YFSETQ. Here the CDR3 reads CASSPGGGHDYEQYF. In nucleotides, the CDR3 is TGCGCCAGCAGCCCCGGGGGAGGGCACGACTACGAGCAGTACTTC.

This clonotype was seen a few times. V gene TRBV5-1 combines with J gene TRBJ2-3; 12 bases match TRBD2. The CDR3 totals 16 residues. Per germline, CDR1 SGHRS and CDR2 YFSETQ. V trimming: 4 bases; J trimming: 5 bases; junction bases outside the gene matches: 8. The CDR3 spells CASSTRLAGVLDTQYF. The CDR3 nucleotides are TGCGCCAGCAGCACAAGACTAGCGGGAGTGTTAGATACGCAGTATTTT.

The V call is TRBV7-2, the J call TRBJ2-3, with D unclear. Between the trimmed V and J ends, which lost 6 bases and 6 bases, there was a span of 13 bases. CDR3 length: 13 residues. Germline V gene sequence: CDR1 SGHTA, CDR2 FQGNSA. CDR3 region: CASSTRHLDTQYF. The CDR3 DNA follows: TGTGCCAGCAGTACAAGACATTTGGATACGCAGTATTTT.

This chain joins TRBV5-4 and TRBJ2-1, with unresolved D. The CDR3 is 13 amino acids. Germline V gene lookup returns CDR1 SGHNT and CDR2 YYREEE (reference sequence). Trimming shortened V by 4 bases and J by 6 bases, and 11 bases separated the two germline ends. The CDR3 region has the DNA TGTGCCAGCAGCGCCAGGTCTGGCAATGAGCAGTTCTTC. Its protein is CASSARSGNEQFF.

The genes are TRBV7-6 and TRBJ1-4; TRBD1 agrees at 8 bases. This CDR3 spans 15 amino acids. Looked up from germline, CDR1 is SGHVS and CDR2 is FNYEAQ. V trimming: 3 bases; J trimming: 6 bases; junction bases outside the gene matches: 6. In DNA form, the CDR3 reads TGTGCCAGCAGCTTCGCCAGGGGGCGTCATGAAAAACTGTTTTTT. Protein sequence: CASSFARGRHEKLFF.

The chain carries TRBV4-3 and TRBJ1-4, with a tentative D call TRBD1 (6 bases). V was clipped by 0 bases and J by 2 bases, with 16 bases between them. The CDR3 is 18 amino acids. From germline, CDR1 is LGHNA and CDR2 YSLEER. CDR3 DNA: TGCGCCAGCAGCCAAGATTTTACCAGGGGCGGCACTAATGAAAAACTGTTTTTT. Encoded protein: CASSQDFTRGGTNEKLFF.

The V and J genes are TRBV7-2 and TRBJ2-7; TRBD1 aligns across 9 bases. J lost 3 bases, V lost 4 bases, and 4 bases had no gene match. This CDR3 is 14 amino acids long. Germline loops: CDR1 SGHTA, CDR2 FQGNSA. The CDR3 sequence is CASSWDREIYEQYF. The CDR3 DNA follows: TGTGCCAGCAGCTGGGACAGGGAAATCTACGAGCAGTACTTC.

This clonotype was counted at least ten times. CDR3 nucleotides: TGTGCCAGCTCACCACTTAACAGGCGGTCGGAGACCCAGTACTTC. Translated: CASSPLNRRSETQYF. J is TRBJ2-5 and V is TRBV18; D is possibly TRBD1 (5 bases). Germline V gene sequence: CDR1 KGHSH, CDR2 LQKENI. The CDR3 loop spans 15 amino acids. V was clipped by 1 base and J by 5 bases, with 14 bases between them.

The rearrangement links TRBV5-4 to TRBJ2-1; D unclear. V was pared by 0 bases and J by 4 bases, with 8 bases between. CDR3 length: 14 residues. Germline V gene sequence: CDR1 SGHNT, CDR2 YYREEE (reference sequence). The CDR3: CASSLDSLYNEQFF. CDR3 DNA sequence: TGTGCCAGCAGCTTGGACTCATTATACAATGAGCAGTTCTTC.

The sample holds many counts of this clonotype. The chain joins TRBV28 to TRBJ2-7; a possible D gene is TRBD2 (6 bases). Germline assignment: CDR1 MDHEN and CDR2 SYDVKM. This CDR3 is 13 amino acids long. Trimming pared 4 bases from V and 4 bases from J, leaving 11 bases between. The CDR3 here is CASSSGTLYEQYF. CDR3 DNA sequence: TGTGCCAGCAGTTCCGGGACTTTATACGAGCAGTACTTC.

This clonotype was picked up a small number of times. The chain carries TRBV20-1 and TRBJ2-1; TRBD2 agrees at 8 bases. Germline V CDR1 and CDR2: DFQATT, SNEGSKA (reference sequence). V trimming: 3 bases; J trimming: 5 bases; junction bases outside the gene matches: 9. This CDR3 region has 15 residues. Here the CDR3 DNA reads TGCAGTGCTAGGGATGCCCAGCGGGGGAACAATGAGCAGTTCTTC. Encoded protein: CSARDAQRGNNEQFF.

Of note for this clonotype: This may be a read error, as it is one base from a much larger clone. The chain joins TRBV20-1 to TRBJ2-7, with D possibly TRBD2 on 5 matching bases. V was clipped by 7 bases and J by 2 bases, with 15 bases between them. CDR3 length equals 13 residues. CDR1 and CDR2 (germline): DFQATT, SNEGSKA (reference sequence). Here the CDR3 DNA reads TGCAGTGGGGTGGACTTCAAGACCTACGAGCAGTACTTC. Protein product: CSGVDFKTYEQYF.

The CDR3 spells CASSDSLAGVMDEQFF. The CDR3 DNA sequence: TGCGCCAGCAGTGATTCCCTAGCGGGAGTTATGGATGAGCAGTTCTTC. The rearrangement joins TRBV10-1 to TRBJ2-1; 10 nucleotides align to TRBD2. From germline, CDR1 is WNHNN and CDR2 SYGVQD (reference sequence). V was pared by 3 bases and J by 8 bases, with 10 bases of the junction left unmatched. This CDR3 has 16 residues.